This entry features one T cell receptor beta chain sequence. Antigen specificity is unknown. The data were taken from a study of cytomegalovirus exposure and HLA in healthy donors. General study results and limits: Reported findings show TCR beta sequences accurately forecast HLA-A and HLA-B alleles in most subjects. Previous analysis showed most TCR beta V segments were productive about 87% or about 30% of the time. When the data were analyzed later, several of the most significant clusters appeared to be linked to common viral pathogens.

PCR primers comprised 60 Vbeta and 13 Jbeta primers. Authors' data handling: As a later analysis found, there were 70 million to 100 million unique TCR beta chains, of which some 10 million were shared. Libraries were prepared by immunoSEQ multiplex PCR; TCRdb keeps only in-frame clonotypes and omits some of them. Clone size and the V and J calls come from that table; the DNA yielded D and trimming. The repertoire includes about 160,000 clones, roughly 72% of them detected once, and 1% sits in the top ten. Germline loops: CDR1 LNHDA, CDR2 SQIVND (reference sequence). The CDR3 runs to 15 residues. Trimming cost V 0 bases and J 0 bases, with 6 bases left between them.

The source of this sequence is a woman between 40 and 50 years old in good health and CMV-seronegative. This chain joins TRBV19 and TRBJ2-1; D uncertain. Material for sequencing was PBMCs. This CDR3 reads CASSIELSSYNEQFF. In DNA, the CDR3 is TGTGCCAGTAGTATAGAACTGAGCTCCTACAATGAGCAGTTCTTC.